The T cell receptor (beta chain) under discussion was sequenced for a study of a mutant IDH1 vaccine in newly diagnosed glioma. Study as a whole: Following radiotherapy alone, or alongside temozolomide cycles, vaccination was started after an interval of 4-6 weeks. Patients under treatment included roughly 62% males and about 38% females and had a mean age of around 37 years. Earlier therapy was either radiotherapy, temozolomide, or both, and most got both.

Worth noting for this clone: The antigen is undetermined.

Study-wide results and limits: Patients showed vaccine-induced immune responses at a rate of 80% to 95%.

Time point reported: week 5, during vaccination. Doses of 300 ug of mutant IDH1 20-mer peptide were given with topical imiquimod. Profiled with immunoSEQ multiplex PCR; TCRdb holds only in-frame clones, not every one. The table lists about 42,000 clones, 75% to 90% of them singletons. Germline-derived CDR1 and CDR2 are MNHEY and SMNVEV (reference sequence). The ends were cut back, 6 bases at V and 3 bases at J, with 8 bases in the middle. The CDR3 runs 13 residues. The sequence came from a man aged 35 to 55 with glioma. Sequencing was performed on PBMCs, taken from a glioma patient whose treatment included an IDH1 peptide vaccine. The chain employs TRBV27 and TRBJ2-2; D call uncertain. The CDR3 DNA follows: TGTGCCAGCAGCCCGAGGTACACCGGGGAGCTGTTTTTT. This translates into CASSPRYTGELFF.